This TCR beta chain was recovered during a study of response to subunit inactivated influenza vaccine. Study observations and caveats: Seasonal influenza vaccination, on each occasion, was suggested by the authors to recruit few new T cells.

The CDR3 is made up of 13 amino acids. Germline V gene data show CDR1 as SNHLY and CDR2 as FYNNEI. V was cut by 7 bases and J by 1 base, with 10 bases left in between. TCRdb redid the calling of the RT-PCR reads with MiXCR, one entry per CDR3 protein. The sample shows hundreds of thousands of distinct CDR3 sequences, roughly 23% of them seen only once. This clonotype has only a few counts. Its matching antigen is unknown. Sequences were derived from CD4+ T cells sorted from PBMCs, sampled less than 6 days after vaccination. The chain uses TRBV2 and TRBJ2-5, with D tentatively TRBD2 (6 bases). This clonotype was sampled from a man between 50 and 59 years old who received an inactivated influenza vaccine. The CDR3: CASTQGLQETQYF. CDR3 in DNA: TGTGCCAGCACCCAGGGACTCCAAGAGACCCAGTACTTC.